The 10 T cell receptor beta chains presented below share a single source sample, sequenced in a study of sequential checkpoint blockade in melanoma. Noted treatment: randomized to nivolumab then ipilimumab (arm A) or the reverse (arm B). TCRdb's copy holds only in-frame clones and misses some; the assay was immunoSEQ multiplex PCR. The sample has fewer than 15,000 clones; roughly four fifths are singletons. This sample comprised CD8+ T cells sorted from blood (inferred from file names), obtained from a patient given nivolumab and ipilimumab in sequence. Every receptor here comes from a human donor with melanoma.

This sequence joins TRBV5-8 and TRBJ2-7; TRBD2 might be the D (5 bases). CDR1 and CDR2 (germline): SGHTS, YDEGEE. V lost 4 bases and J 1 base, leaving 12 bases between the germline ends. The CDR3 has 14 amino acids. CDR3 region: CASSPGSGSYEQYF. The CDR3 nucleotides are TGTGCCAGCAGCCCGGGGAGCGGATCCTACGAGCAGTACTTC.

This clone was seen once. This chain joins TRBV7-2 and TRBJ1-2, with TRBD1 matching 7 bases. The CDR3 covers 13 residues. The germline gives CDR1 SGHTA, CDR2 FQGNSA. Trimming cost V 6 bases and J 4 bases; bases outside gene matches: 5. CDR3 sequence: CASRPTGLYGYTF. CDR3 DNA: TGTGCCAGCAGACCGACAGGGCTCTATGGCTACACCTTC.

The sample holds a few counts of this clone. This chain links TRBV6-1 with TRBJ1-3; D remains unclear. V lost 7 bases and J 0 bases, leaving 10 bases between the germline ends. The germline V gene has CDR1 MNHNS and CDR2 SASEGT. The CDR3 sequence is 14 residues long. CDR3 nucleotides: TGTGCCAGCACCCTAGAGAGCTCTGGAAACACCATATATTTT. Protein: CASTLESSGNTIYF.

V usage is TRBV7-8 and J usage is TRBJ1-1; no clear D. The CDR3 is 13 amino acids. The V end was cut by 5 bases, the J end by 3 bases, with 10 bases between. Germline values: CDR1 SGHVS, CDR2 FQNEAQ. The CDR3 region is CASSVQDYTEAFF. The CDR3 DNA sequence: TGTGCCAGCAGCGTTCAGGATTACACTGAAGCTTTCTTT.

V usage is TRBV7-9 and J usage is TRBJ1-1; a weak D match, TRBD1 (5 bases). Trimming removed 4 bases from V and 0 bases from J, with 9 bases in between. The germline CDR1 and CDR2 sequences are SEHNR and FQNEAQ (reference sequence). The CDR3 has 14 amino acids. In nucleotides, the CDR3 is TGTGCCAGCAGCTCGCAGGGAATGAACACTGAAGCTTTCTTT. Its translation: CASSSQGMNTEAFF. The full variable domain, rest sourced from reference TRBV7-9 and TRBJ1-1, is DTGVSQNPRHKITKRGQNVTFRCDPISEHNRLYWYRQTLGQGPEFLTYFQNEAQLEKSRLLSDRFSAERPKGSFSTLEIQRTEQGDSAMYLCASSSQGMNTEAFFGQGTRLTVV.

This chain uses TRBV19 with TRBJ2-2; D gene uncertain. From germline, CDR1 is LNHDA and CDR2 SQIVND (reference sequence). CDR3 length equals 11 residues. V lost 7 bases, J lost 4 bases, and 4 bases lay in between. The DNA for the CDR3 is TGTGCCAGTACCTCCACCGGGGAGCTGTTTTTT. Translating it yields CASTSTGELFF.

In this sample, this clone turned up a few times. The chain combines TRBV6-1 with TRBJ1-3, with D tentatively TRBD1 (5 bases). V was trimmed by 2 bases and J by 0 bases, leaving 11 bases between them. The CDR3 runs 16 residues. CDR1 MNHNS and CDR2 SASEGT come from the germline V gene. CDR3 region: CASSERGLFSGNTIYF. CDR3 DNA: TGTGCCAGCAGTGAAAGGGGACTTTTCTCTGGAAACACCATATATTTT.

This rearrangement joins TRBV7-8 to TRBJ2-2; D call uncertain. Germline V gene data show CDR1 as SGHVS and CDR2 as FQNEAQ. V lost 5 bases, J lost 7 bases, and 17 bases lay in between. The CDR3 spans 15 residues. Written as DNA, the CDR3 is TGTGCCAGCAGCGTAAGCCTAGTTTCTAACGGGGAGCTGTTTTTT. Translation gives CASSVSLVSNGELFF.

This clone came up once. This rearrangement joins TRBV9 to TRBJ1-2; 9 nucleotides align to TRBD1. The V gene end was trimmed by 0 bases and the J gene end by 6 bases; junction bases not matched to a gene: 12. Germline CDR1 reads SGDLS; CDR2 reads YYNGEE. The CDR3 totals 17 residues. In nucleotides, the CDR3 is TGTGCCAGCAGCGTAGCCAGGGACAGGGCCGACTTCAATGGCTACACCTTC. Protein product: CASSVARDRADFNGYTF.

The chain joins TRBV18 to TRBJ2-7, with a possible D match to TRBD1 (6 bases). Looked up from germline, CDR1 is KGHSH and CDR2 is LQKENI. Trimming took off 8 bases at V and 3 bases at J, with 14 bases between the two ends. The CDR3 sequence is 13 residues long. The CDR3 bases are TGTGCCAGCGTAGGGGACACGGACTACGAGCAGTACTTC. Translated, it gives CASVGDTDYEQYF. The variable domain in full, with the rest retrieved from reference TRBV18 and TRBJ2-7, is NAGVMQNPRHLVRRRGQEARLRCSPMKGHSHVYWYRQLPEEGLKFMVYLQKENIIDESGMPKERFSAEFPKEGPSILRIQQVVRGDSAAYFCASVGDTDYEQYFGPGTRLTVT.